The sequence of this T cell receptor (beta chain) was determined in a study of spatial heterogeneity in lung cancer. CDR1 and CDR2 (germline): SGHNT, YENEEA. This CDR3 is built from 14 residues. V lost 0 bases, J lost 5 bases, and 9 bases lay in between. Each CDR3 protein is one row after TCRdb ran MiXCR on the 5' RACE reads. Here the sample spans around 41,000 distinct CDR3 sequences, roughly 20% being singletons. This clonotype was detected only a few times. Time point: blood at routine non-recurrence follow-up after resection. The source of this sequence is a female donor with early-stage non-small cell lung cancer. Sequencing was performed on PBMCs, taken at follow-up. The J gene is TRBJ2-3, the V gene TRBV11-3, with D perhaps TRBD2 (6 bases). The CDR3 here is CASSLDGGRDTQYF. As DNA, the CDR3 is TGTGCCAGCAGCTTAGACGGGGGTCGAGATACGCAGTATTTT.